This T cell receptor beta chain was captured in a study of cytomegalovirus exposure and HLA in healthy donors (dated by TCRdb to about 2017). For the study in its entirety: An earlier analysis of some 600 of the donors reported 250 to 300 Gb of sequence data and 90 million to 120 million unique TCR beta sequences obtained from about 200 million T cells. An early release that covered several hundred HLA-typed donors contained approximately 300 gigabases of sequencing data and 65 million to 100 million unique TCR sequences. Of the 350 to 450 genotyped donors, over 80% were placed in the genetic ancestry cluster associated with self-reported Caucasian donors. The study aimed to test whether cataloging public T cell receptors could reveal signatures of past pathogen exposure. The study profiled the T cell repertoires of about 720 subjects by immunosequencing and related them to cytomegalovirus serostatus. A separate validation cohort of about 110 different subjects was used in addition to the roughly 670-subject first cohort. High-throughput TCR immunosequencing, statistical association of individual TCRs with disease status, and machine learning were combined to predict cytomegalovirus infection status. To study patterns of TCR occurrence, a later analysis re-analyzed previously published TCR beta repertoires from under 750 donors and added high-resolution HLA genotyping. Rather than drawing on any new phenotypic data, the later analysis identified candidate immune exposures from TCR beta sequences and the way those sequences occurred across donors. An earlier analysis of 587 of the donors used high-throughput TCR beta sequencing to judge whether each TCR beta V gene segment behaved as functional or pseudogenic. Donor age, sex, ethnicity and CMV serostatus were compiled together with the repertoire data. A later genetic analysis used genome-wide SNP genotypes for 398 of the 666 donors, treating that subset as a discovery cohort. Every discovery cohort repertoire had been produced on one sequencing platform. Both class I and class II loci were covered by HLA typing, at four-digit resolution. Typing coverage differed by locus: A, B, C, DRB1 and DQB1 were typed in roughly 629-630 donors, DQA1 in about 560, DPA1 in around 610, and DPB1 in about 450. A few DR-DQ haplotypes were treated as single units for association and clustering because of strong linkage in the cohort. Across some 400 genotyped donors of the cohort, an average of about 240,000 unique TCR beta nucleotide sequences per donor were sequenced, and approximately 19% of those sequences were non-productive. The investigation overall reported the following: A later genetic analysis associated a missense DCLRE1C variant with V-gene and J-gene trimming of TCR beta chains, and an independent cohort replicated the association. According to the authors, the approach could potentially be generalized to other disease states and immunological phenotypes. Assigning TCR associations to individual alleles was difficult when HLA alleles, especially DR and DQ, strongly co-occurred. The classifier was reported to diagnose cytomegalovirus status with high specificity and sensitivity in both the original cohort and the validation cohort. The study gave a list of some 150 TCR beta chains associated with cytomegalovirus. A further reported finding was that TCR beta sequences accurately predicted the HLA-A and HLA-B alleles for most subjects in the first cohort. In a later analysis, several top co-occurrence clusters were reported to appear linked to parvovirus B19, influenza, CMV and Epstein-Barr virus. Correlated functional status among segregating V segments might be attributable to linkage disequilibrium, but an unknown experimental factor could not be ruled out. A group of highly shared sequence variants was considered likely to be a technical artifact of the sequencing pipeline. Compared with the roughly 710-donor mean, donors in an Asian-associated ancestry cluster had fewer N-insertions in productive TCRs, according to a later genetic analysis. In vitro tests confirmed that a few of the cytomegalovirus-associated TCR beta chains recognize cytomegalovirus antigens. In a later analysis, most CMV-associated TCR beta chains were found to appear HLA-restricted, with HLA associations seemingly driven largely by CMV exposure. A later analysis found that HLA-associated TCR beta chains were more clonally expanded and had lower generation probabilities than equally common non-associated chains. An earlier analysis of approximately 540 of the donors showed that most TCR beta V segments appeared in productive rearrangements either about 87% or about 30% of the time, which broadly matched IMGT annotations. CMV serostatus was the only immune exposure information available for the cohort. In a later analysis, 15,000 to 20,000 TCR beta sequences were associated with specific HLA alleles at a false discovery rate of 0.05. The 87-base-pair reads could not distinguish some IMGT-functional V segments, including TRBV6-2 and TRBV6-3, so those segments were excluded. Across donors, most TCR sequences were observed very rarely, whereas some public TCRs were present in many individuals. Because counts were too low, about 18 rarely observed V segments, including chromosome 9 orphons, were excluded from the earlier analysis of under 650 of the donors. Sequencing depth was assumed to be roughly uniform across donors in the presence/absence analyses, though that assumption may not hold. The cohort was sequenced for TCR beta chains only, and without alpha or paired-chain data the features that could be detected were limited. In a later analysis, TCR association rates were found to vary across HLA loci, with the most associated TCRs seen for DRB1 alleles and the fewest for HLA-C alleles. HLA typing was unavailable for some donors at each locus, so association tests used only the typed subset.

For CDR1 and CDR2, the germline V gene lists SGHTA and FQGNSA. The CDR3 numbers 16 residues from cysteine through phenylalanine. Left in the record is the CDR3 DNA by itself, 48 bases read in frame from the first base. Germline trimming amounts to 3 bases on V and 5 bases on J, with 8 as the count of junction bases outside the gene matches. The cohort comprised under 700 healthy bone marrow donors. At the time of sampling, all cohort members were nominally healthy, though unrecorded immune exposures were likely present. The donor was CMV seronegative and belonged to the group of around 350 seronegative cohort members. Each donor provided a peripheral blood sample, and peripheral blood mononuclear cells were used for TCR beta sequencing. Genomic DNA extraction from the blood cell samples was performed with the Qiagen DNeasy Blood Extraction Kit. Library preparation used the immunoSEQ multiplex PCR assay. A mixture of 60 forward primers for TCR Vbeta segments and 13 reverse primers for TCR Jbeta segments was used in the multiplex PCR. A multiplex PCR assay on genomic DNA amplified the CDR3 region of rearranged TCR beta genes. The amplified TCR beta libraries were sequenced on the Illumina HiSeq System as 87-base-pair reads. The study's processing was this. In a later analysis, tens of millions of unique TCR beta chains were counted across the roughly 670 repertoires, and roughly 11 million of these chains were shared by at least two donors. Raw reads were error-corrected and collapsed into unique sequences with a nearest-neighbor algorithm that merged closely related sequences to remove PCR and sequencing errors. V, D and J gene segments were assigned by aligning CDR3 sequences to IMGT reference sequences. Each retained sequence needed at least a six-nucleotide match to both a V gene segment and a J gene segment. Rearrangements were classified as productive when the CDR3 lacked stop codons and remained in frame with V and J, and all other rearrangements were classified as non-productive. CDR3 was defined according to IMGT convention as the region running from the second conserved V-encoded cysteine to the conserved J-encoded phenylalanine. Sequences without an unambiguous match to a single V gene segment were excluded from the earlier analysis of about 600 of the donors. In an earlier analysis of almost 600 of the donors, a V segment was called functional when productive rearrangements were above 56.7%, and segregating when the standard deviation between donors exceeded 5%. A statistical classification framework was built to diagnose cytomegalovirus status from the catalog of TCR beta chain sequences. V and J gene assignment, in a later analysis, came from comparing TCR nucleotide sequences with IMGT/GENE-DB human TR gene sequences. Using the TCRdist pipeline, a later analysis assigned CDR3 sequences along with most-parsimonious VDJ recombination scenarios. In a later analysis, every TCR beta chain was defined by the combination of its CDR3 amino acid sequence and its V-gene family, and reads without a unique V-gene family were dropped. In a later analysis, fewer than 600 highly shared, low-generation-probability nucleotide sequences were removed to address suspected cross-contamination and a sequencing artifact. For each public chain, a later analysis derived a clonal expansion index from normalized ranks of inferred template counts within each repertoire. A later analysis computed generation probabilities with a VDJ recombination model fitted to out-of-frame rearrangements, and checked the results against IGoR. A later analysis scored TCR-TCR, TCR-HLA and TCR-CMV co-occurrence with hypergeometric tests, applying a repertoire-size bias correction to TCR pairs. False discovery rates were estimated in a later analysis by permuting HLA or CMV assignments 20 times. In a later analysis, co-occurring TCRs were grouped using DBSCAN, and TCRdist sequence similarity was added for clustering within HLA-allele-positive subsets. For co-occurrence clustering, repertoires with fewer than 30,000 or more than 120,000 public chains were excluded, along with about five repertoires with anomalous nucleotide sharing. Drawn from immuneACCESS, this table holds only the in-frame rearrangements with V and J called that TCRdb kept. Clones are partly lost; checked studies trace under half to an unresolved V gene and leave the rest unexplained. Clone size and the V and J calls come from that table; the DNA yielded D and trimming. The sample table contains roughly 200,000 clones; only one count was recorded for 80% of them. The ten largest clonotypes hold 0.6% to 0.7% of the sample.

Concerning this clone itself: What antigen it recognizes has not been identified. There are no base qualities to consult, and no much larger clone falls within one base.

Sequenced: PBMCs. The receptor was isolated from a boy between 10 and 17 years old in good health and CMV-seronegative. The rearrangement joined TRBV7-2 to TRBJ2-7, and 12 bases in between align with TRBD2. This receptor has the CDR3 CASSLATSGSIDEQYF. The sequenced DNA: TGTGCCAGCAGCTTGGCGACTAGCGGGAGTATCGACGAGCAGTACTTC. With all but the CDR3 taken from the reference TRBV7-2 and TRBJ2-7 genes, the full variable domain is: GAGVSQSPSNKVTEKGKDVELRCDPISGHTALYWYRQSLGQGLEFLIYFQGNSAPDKSGLPSDRFSAERTGGSVSTLTIQRTQQEDSAVYLCASSLATSGSIDEQYFGPGTRLTVT.